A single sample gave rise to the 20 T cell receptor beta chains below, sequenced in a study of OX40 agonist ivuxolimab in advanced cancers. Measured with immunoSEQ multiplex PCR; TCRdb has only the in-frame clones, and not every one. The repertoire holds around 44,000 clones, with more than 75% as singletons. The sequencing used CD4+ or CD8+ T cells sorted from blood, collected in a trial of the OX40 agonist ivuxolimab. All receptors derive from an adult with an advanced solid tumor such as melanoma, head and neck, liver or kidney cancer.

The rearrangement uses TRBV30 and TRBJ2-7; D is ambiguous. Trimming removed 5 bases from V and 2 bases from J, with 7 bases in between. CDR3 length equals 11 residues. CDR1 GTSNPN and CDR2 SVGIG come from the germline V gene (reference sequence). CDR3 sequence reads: CAWDNAYEQYF. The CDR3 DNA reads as TGTGCCTGGGACAACGCCTACGAGCAGTACTTC.

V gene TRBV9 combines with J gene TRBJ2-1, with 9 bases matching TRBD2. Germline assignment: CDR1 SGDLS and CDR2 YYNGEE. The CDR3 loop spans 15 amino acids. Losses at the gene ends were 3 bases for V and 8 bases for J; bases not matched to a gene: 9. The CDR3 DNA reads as TGTGCCAGCAGCGGAAGACTAGCGGAAGGGGATGAGCAGTTCTTC. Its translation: CASSGRLAEGDEQFF.

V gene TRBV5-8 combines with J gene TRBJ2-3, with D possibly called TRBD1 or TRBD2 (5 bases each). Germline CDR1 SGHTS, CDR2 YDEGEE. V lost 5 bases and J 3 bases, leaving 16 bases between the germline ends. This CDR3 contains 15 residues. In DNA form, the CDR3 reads TGTGCCAGCAGGGGTCCGGGGCCCCGGACAGATACGCAGTATTTT. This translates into CASRGPGPRTDTQYF.

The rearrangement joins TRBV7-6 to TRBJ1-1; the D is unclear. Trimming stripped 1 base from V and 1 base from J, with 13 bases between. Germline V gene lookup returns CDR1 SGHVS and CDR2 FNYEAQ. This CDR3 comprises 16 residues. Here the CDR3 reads CASSLGLSRENTEAFF. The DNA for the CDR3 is TGTGCCAGCAGCTTAGGGCTCTCTCGAGAGAACACTGAAGCTTTCTTT. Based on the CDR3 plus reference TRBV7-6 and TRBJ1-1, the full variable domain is GAGVSQSPRYKVTKRGQDVALRCDPISGHVSLYWYRQALGQGPEFLTYFNYEAQQDKSGLPNDRFSAERPEGSISTLTIQRTEQRDSAMYRCASSLGLSRENTEAFFGQGTRLTVV.

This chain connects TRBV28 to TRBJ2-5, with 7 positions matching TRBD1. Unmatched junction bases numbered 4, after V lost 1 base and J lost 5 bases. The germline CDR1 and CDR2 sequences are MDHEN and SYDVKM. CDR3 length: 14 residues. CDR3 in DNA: TGTGCCAGCAGTTTATCAGGGACAGCGGAGACCCAGTACTTC. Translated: CASSLSGTAETQYF.

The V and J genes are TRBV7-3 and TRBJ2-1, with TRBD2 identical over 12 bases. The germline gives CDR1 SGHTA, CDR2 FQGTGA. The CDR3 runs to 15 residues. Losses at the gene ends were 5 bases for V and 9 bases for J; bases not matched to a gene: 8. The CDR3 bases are TGTGCCAGCAGCGTGACTAGCGGGAGTAGTAGTGAGCAGTTCTTC. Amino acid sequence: CASSVTSGSSSEQFF.

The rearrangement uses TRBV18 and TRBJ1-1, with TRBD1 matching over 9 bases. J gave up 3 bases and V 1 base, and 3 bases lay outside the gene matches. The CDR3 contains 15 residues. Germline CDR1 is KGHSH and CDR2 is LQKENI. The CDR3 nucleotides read TGTGCCAGCTCACCACGGACAGGGGCGGACACTGAAGCTTTCTTT. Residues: CASSPRTGADTEAFF.

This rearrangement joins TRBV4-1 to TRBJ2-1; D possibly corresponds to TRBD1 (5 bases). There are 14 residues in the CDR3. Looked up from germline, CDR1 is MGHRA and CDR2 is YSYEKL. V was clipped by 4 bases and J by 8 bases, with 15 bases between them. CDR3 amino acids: CASSPPGLGDEQFF. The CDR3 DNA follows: TGCGCCAGCAGCCCCCCAGGGCTAGGGGATGAGCAGTTCTTC.

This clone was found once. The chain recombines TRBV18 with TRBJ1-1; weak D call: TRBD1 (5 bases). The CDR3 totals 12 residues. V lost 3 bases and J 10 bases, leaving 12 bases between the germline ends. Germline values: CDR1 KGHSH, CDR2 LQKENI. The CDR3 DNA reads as TGTGCCAGCTCACCGGCAGGGACCGGAGCTTTCTTT. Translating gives CASSPAGTGAFF.

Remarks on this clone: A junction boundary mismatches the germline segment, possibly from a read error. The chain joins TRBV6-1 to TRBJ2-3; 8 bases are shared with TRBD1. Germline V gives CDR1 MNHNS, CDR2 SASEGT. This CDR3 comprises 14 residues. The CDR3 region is CASSAGGGTGTQYF. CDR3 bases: TGTGCCAGCAGTGCAGGGGGCGGGACAGGTACGCAGTATTTT.

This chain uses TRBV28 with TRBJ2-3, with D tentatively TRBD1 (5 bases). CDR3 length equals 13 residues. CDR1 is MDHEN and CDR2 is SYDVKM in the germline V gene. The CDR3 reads CVLRGMSTDTQYF. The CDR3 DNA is TGTGTCCTTAGGGGTATGAGCACAGATACGCAGTATTTT.

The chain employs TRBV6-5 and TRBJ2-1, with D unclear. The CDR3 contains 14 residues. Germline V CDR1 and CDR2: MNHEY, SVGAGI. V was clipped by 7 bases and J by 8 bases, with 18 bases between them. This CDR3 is CASIGLSQDHEQFF. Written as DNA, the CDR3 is TGTGCCAGCATAGGCCTATCCCAGGACCATGAGCAGTTCTTC.

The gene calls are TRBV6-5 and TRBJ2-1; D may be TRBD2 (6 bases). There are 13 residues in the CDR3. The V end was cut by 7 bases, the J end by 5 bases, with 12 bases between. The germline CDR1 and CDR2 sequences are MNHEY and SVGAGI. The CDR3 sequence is CASTQDYNNEQFF. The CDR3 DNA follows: TGTGCCAGCACCCAGGACTACAACAATGAGCAGTTCTTC.

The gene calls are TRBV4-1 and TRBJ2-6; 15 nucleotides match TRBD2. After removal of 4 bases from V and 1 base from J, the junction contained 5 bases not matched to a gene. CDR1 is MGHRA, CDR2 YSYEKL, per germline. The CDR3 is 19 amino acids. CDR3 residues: CASSLGLAGGFSGANVLTF. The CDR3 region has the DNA TGCGCCAGCAGCCTAGGACTAGCGGGGGGGTTTTCTGGGGCCAACGTCCTGACTTTC.

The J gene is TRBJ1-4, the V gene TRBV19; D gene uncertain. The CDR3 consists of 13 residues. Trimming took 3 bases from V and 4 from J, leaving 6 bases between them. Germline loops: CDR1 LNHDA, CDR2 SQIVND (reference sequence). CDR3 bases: TGTGCCAGTAGTATTGGACTTAATGAAAAACTGTTTTTT. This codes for CASSIGLNEKLFF.

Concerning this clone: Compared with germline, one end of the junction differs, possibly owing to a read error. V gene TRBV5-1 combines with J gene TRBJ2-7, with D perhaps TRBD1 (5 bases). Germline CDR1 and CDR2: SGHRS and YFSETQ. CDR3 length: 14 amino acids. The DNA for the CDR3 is TGCGCCAGCAGCTTGCGCCAGGGCGGCCACGAGCAGTGCTTC. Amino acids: CASSLRQGGHEQCF. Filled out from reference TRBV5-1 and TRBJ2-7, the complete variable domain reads KAGVTQTPRYLIKTRGQQVTLSCSPISGHRSVSWYQQTPGQGLQFLFEYFSETQRNKGNFPGRFSGRQFSNSRSEMNVSTLELGDSALYLCASSLRQGGHEQCFGPGTRLTVT.

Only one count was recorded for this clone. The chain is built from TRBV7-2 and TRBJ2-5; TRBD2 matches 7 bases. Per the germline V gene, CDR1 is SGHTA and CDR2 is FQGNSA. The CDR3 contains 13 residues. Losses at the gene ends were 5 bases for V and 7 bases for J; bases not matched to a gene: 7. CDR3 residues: CASSQGGDGTQYF. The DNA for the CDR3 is TGTGCCAGCAGCCAGGGAGGGGATGGGACCCAGTACTTC. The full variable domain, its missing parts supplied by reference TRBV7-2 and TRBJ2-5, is GAGVSQSPSNKVTEKGKDVELRCDPISGHTALYWYRQSLGQGLEFLIYFQGNSAPDKSGLPSDRFSAERTGGSVSTLTIQRTQQEDSAVYLCASSQGGDGTQYFGPGTRLLVL.

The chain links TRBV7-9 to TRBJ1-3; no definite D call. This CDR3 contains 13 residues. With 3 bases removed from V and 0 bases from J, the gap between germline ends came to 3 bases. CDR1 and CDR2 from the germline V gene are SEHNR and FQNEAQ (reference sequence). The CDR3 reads CASSLSSGNTIYF. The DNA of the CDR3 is TGTGCCAGCAGCTTGAGCTCTGGAAACACCATATATTTT.

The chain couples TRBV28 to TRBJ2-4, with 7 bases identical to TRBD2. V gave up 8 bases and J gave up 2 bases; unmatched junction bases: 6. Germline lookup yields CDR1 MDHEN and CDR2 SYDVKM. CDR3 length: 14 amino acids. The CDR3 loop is CASRSGGTKNIQYF. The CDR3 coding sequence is TGTGCCAGCCGATCGGGGGGTACCAAAAACATTCAGTACTTC.

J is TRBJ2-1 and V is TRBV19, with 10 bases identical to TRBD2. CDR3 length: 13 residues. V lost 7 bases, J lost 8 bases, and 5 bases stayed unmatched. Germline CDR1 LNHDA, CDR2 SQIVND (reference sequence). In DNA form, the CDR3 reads TGTGCCAGTACAGCTAGCGGGAGCTATGAGCAGTTCTTC. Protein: CASTASGSYEQFF.